This paragraph reports one TCR beta chain. Antigen: not known. The protocol was immunoSEQ multiplex PCR, while the TCRdb copy is restricted to in-frame clones and leaves out a portion. The sample has about 180,000 clones; around nine tenths are singletons. The data were taken from a study of T cell responses to AZD1222 COVID-19 vaccine. Germline V gives CDR1 SGHTA, CDR2 FQGTGA. CDR3 size: 15 residues. The ends lost 4 bases at V and 3 bases at J; junction bases unmatched: 7. Points from the study as a whole: Unmutated variant regions are reportedly targeted by nearly half of spike-specific TCRs. Without day 14 samples, only post-peak T cell repertoires were studied. A mostly white British donor set with more females was recruited, and clonal diversity was possibly underestimated.

This material consisted of peripheral blood, taken on day 0 of AZD1222 vaccination. The TCR originated in an adult in good health. The J gene is TRBJ2-3, the V gene TRBV7-3; 7 bases map to TRBD2. CDR3 bases: TGTGCCAGCAGCTCCTTCGGGGACTATACAGATACGCAGTATTTT. Protein sequence: CASSSFGDYTDTQYF.